This TCR beta chain was captured by sequencing in a study of blood T cells in healthy people across ages. Overall study results and limits: Investigators treated diversity estimates from one million T cells as underestimates.

Primed by a sample-barcoded 5' primer and a J-beta primer mix, a second PCR proceeded for 7 to 11 cycles. Every sample produced at least 3 million CDR3-containing paired-end reads. TCRdb called the 5' RACE reads again in MiXCR, with one record for every CDR3 protein. Of about 800,000 distinct CDR3 sequences listed, 20% to 25% were seen once; the top ten hold 3% to 4%. This clonotype was recorded a few times. No antigen is known for it. The CDR3 consists of 13 residues. Unmatched junction bases numbered 4, after V lost 6 bases and J lost 2 bases. CDR1 is SGDLS, CDR2 YYNGEE, per germline. These data also featured in a second study, about T cells of mothers and their children. That study adds: Mother-child pairs who were related displayed a slightly higher overlap than unrelated pairs, a difference that was non-significant.

This receptor was identified in a boy between 5 and 17 years old in good health. This chain uses TRBV9 with TRBJ2-7; the match to TRBD2 covers 8 bases. The sample taken for sequencing was blood. Written as DNA, the CDR3 is TGTGCCAGCACCGGGAGGGCAACCTACGAGCAGTACTTC. It encodes CASTGRATYEQYF. Complete variable domain (other parts from reference TRBV9 and TRBJ2-7): DSGVTQTPKHLITATGQRVTLRCSPRSGDLSVYWYQQSLDQGLQFLIQYYNGEERAKGNILERFSAQQFPDLHSELNLSSLELGDSALYFCASTGRATYEQYFGPGTRLTVT.